The 25 T cell receptor beta chains below were found in one sample sequenced in a study of T-cell memory formation after mild COVID-19. TCRdb called the 5' RACE reads again in MiXCR, with one record for every CDR3 protein. This table has about 560,000 distinct CDR3 sequences, 15% to 20% appearing once. Sequenced input: PBMCs or a T cell subset sorted from them (not recorded which). The receptors were sampled from an adult woman who had mild COVID-19 (a few samples of this study predate the infection). Cell type and time point are not known.

The chain is built from TRBV4-1 and TRBJ1-1; D may be TRBD1 (5 bases). The CDR3 length is 16 residues. Germline lookup yields CDR1 MGHRA and CDR2 YSYEKL. V lost 1 base and J 0 bases, leaving 12 bases between the germline ends. The CDR3 loop is CASSQGGGNLNTEAFF. In nucleotides, the CDR3 is TGCGCCAGCAGCCAAGGGGGCGGGAATTTGAACACTGAAGCTTTCTTT.

A few counts support this clonotype. V usage is TRBV20-1 and J usage is TRBJ2-3; TRBD2 aligns across 12 bases. The germline CDR1 and CDR2 sequences are DFQATT and SNEGSKA (reference sequence). This CDR3 has 17 residues. Unmatched junction bases numbered 14, after V lost 5 bases and J lost 5 bases. For the CDR3, the DNA is TGCAGTGCTTCACTCCCTAGCGGGAGGGCCTTGGGAGATACGCAGTATTTT. As protein: CSASLPSGRALGDTQYF.

Many counts were recorded for this clonotype. This chain links TRBV7-9 with TRBJ2-5; D uncertain. The CDR3 consists of 13 residues. CDR1 is SEHNR and CDR2 is FQNEAQ in the germline V gene (reference sequence). V was trimmed by 6 bases and J by 5 bases, leaving 13 bases between them. Written as DNA, the CDR3 is TGTGCCAGCAGACCTGGACCTTGGGAGACCCAGTACTTC. As protein: CASRPGPWETQYF.

Only a few counts were recorded for this clonotype. The V and J genes are TRBV20-1 and TRBJ2-5; D may be TRBD2 (6 bases). Trimming removed 5 bases from V and 1 base from J, with 11 bases in between. Germline V gene lookup returns CDR1 DFQATT and CDR2 SNEGSKA (reference sequence). The CDR3 loop spans 13 amino acids. The CDR3 nucleotides are TGCAGTGCTGCCCGGGACTTCCAAGAGACCCAGTACTTC. It specifies CSAARDFQETQYF.

V gene TRBV7-8 combines with J gene TRBJ2-5, with TRBD2 as a possible D gene (5 bases). Between the trimmed V and J ends, which lost 4 bases and 11 bases, there was a span of 11 bases. Germline lookup yields CDR1 SGHVS and CDR2 FQNEAQ. The CDR3 extends over 11 amino acids. Here the CDR3 DNA reads TGTGCCAGCAGCTCAACGGAGGTTCAGTACTTC. Translation gives CASSSTEVQYF.

This clonotype was seen only a few times. J is TRBJ2-1 and V is TRBV5-6; D is unresolved. Germline V lookup: CDR1 SGHDT, CDR2 YYEEEE. The CDR3 runs 14 residues. Trimming cost V 4 bases and J 12 bases, with 20 bases left between them. Written as DNA, the CDR3 is TGTGCCAGCAGCGTCGACTTGGGTGGCACCTCGCAGTTCTTC. It yields the protein CASSVDLGGTSQFF.

This clonotype was detected a few times. CDR3 DNA sequence: TGTGCCAGCAGCTTGGTGCCGGGATCGAACACTGAAGCTTTCTTT. Its protein is CASSLVPGSNTEAFF. The chain links TRBV5-6 to TRBJ1-1; D is uncertain. Trimming removed 0 bases at V and 1 base at J, with 10 bases between. In germline, CDR1 is SGHDT, CDR2 YYEEEE. The CDR3 is 15 residues long.

Only a few counts were recorded for this clonotype. The chain recombines TRBV6-1 with TRBJ2-5; perhaps TRBD2 as D (5 bases). Per germline, CDR1 MNHNS and CDR2 SASEGT. The CDR3 loop spans 12 amino acids. Deletions cut 6 bases from V and 5 bases from J, with 10 bases between. CDR3 DNA: TGTGCCAGCAGGGAGTCGGGGGAGACCCAGTACTTC. Protein: CASRESGETQYF.

This clonotype was seen more than once but under ten times. V and J are TRBV10-2 and TRBJ2-7; maybe TRBD2 (6 bases). Deletions cut 0 bases from V and 4 bases from J, with 16 bases between. The CDR3 is made up of 16 amino acids. Germline V gene lookup returns CDR1 WSHSY and CDR2 SAAADI. CDR3 protein: CASSESRGSGQYEQYF. The CDR3 DNA reads as TGCGCCAGCAGTGAGTCGAGGGGTAGCGGACAATACGAGCAGTACTTC.

This clonotype has more than one count but fewer than ten. This sequence joins TRBV4-1 and TRBJ2-5; the match to TRBD2 covers 8 bases. Trimming at V came to 4 bases and at J to 2 bases, leaving 9 bases not matched to a gene. The CDR3 totals 16 residues. CDR1 MGHRA and CDR2 YSYEKL come from the germline V gene. The CDR3 coding sequence is TGCGCCAGCAGCCGTGGTGGTAGCGGGGTACAAGAGACCCAGTACTTC. Its translation is CASSRGGSGVQETQYF.

The gene calls are TRBV30 and TRBJ2-1, with TRBD2 matching 8 bases. The CDR3 runs 16 residues. V lost 2 bases, J lost 0 bases, and 6 bases stayed unmatched. CDR1 GTSNPN and CDR2 SVGIG come from the germline V gene (reference sequence). As DNA, the CDR3 is TGTGCCTGGAGTCTTCCACTAGCGGTCTCCTACAATGAGCAGTTCTTC. Its protein is CAWSLPLAVSYNEQFF.

On this clonotype itself: A much larger clone lies one base from this, so it may be a read error. The V and J genes are TRBV18 and TRBJ2-7; possible D gene TRBD2, 5 bases. Trimming left V 3 bases short and J 1 base short, with 16 bases between. CDR1 and CDR2 (germline): KGHSH, LQKENI. The CDR3 covers 16 residues. CDR3 region: CASSPIRTRASYEQYF. CDR3 bases: TGTGCCAGCTCACCCATTAGGACTCGCGCGTCCTACGAGCAGTACTTC.

This clonotype occurred a few times. The chain uses TRBV5-1 and TRBJ2-1, with 10 bases that match TRBD1. Germline loops: CDR1 SGHRS, CDR2 YFSETQ. The CDR3 spans 15 residues. Unmatched junction bases numbered 6, after V lost 0 bases and J lost 9 bases. CDR3 DNA sequence: TGCGCCAGCAGCTTGGCCACGACAGGGGGCCTTGAGCAGTTCTTC. This codes for CASSLATTGGLEQFF.

The rearrangement joins TRBV28 to TRBJ1-5, with 7 bases matching TRBD1. J lost 3 bases, V lost 5 bases, and 10 bases had no gene match. Germline V lookup: CDR1 MDHEN, CDR2 SYDVKM. This CDR3 is 16 amino acids long. DNA for the CDR3: TGTGCCAGCAGTCTTCCGACAGGGCTTAACAATCAGCCCCAGCATTTT. Protein product: CASSLPTGLNNQPQHF.

This clonotype was seen a few times. This chain connects TRBV6-2 or TRBV6-3 to TRBJ1-5; 12 bases are shared with TRBD1. The CDR3 length is 21 residues. Germline V gene lookup returns CDR1 MNHEY and CDR2 SVGEGT. Germline trimming cut 0 bases from V and 10 bases from J; bases unmatched to any gene: 22. The CDR3: CASSYSFFQDSNGDRGQPQHF. CDR3 sequence (DNA): TGTGCCAGCAGTTACTCGTTTTTTCAGGATTCGAATGGGGACAGGGGGCAACCCCAGCATTTT.

CDR3 sequence: CASSHANRGQPQHF. The CDR3, as DNA: TGTGCCAGCAGCCATGCAAACAGGGGCCAGCCCCAGCATTTT. This chain joins TRBV3-1 and TRBJ1-5; 7 nucleotides align to TRBD1. Germline assignment: CDR1 LGHDT and CDR2 YNNKEL (reference sequence). V lost 3 bases and J lost 7; bases outside the gene matches: 6. CDR3 length equals 14 residues. Full variable domain (rest looked up from reference TRBV3-1 and TRBJ1-5): DTAVSQTPKYLVTQMGNDKSIKCEQNLGHDTMYWYKQDSKKFLKIMFSYNNKELIINETVPNRFSPKSPDKAHLNLHINSLELGDSAVYFCASSHANRGQPQHFGDGTRLSIL.

This chain joins TRBV27 and TRBJ1-1, with a possible D match to TRBD1 (5 bases). Germline V CDR1 and CDR2: MNHEY, SMNVEV (reference sequence). V shed 3 bases and J shed 6 bases, with 11 bases lying between them. The CDR3 loop spans 13 amino acids. CDR3: CASSFRGIPEAFF. The CDR3 region has the DNA TGTGCCAGCAGTTTTCGGGGGATACCTGAAGCTTTCTTT.

This clonotype was seen a few times. This chain connects TRBV23-1 to TRBJ2-3; 11 nucleotides match TRBD2. TRBV23-1 is an ORF, with its function uncertain. With 0 bases clipped from V and 6 bases from J, the junction kept 14 bases outside the gene matches. This CDR3 region has 19 residues. As DNA, the CDR3 is TGCGCCAGCAGTCAATCTGGGAGACTAGCGGGGTATCCCGTCGATACGCAGTATTTT. Translating it yields CASSQSGRLAGYPVDTQYF.

In this sample, this clonotype turned up a few times. The rearrangement joins TRBV21-1 to TRBJ2-1; the table's TRBD1 call for D was not verified on the DNA. TRBV21-1 is reported as a pseudogene. The CDR3 is made up of 15 amino acids. CDR3: CASSKVRPGATKQFF. For the CDR3, the DNA is TGTGCCAGCAGCAAAGTAAGGCCCGGCGCCACTAAGCAGTTCTTC.

J is TRBJ1-2 and V is TRBV12-3 or TRBV12-4, with 7 positions matching TRBD1. The trim removed 5 bases at V and 4 bases at J, leaving 10 bases unmatched. The CDR3 is 15 amino acids. CDR3 in DNA: TGTGCCAGCAGTCCACTCGACAGGGTGGGCTATGGCTACACCTTC. It is translated as CASSPLDRVGYGYTF.

The rearrangement joins TRBV30 to TRBJ2-7, with D hard to call. V lost 0 bases and J lost 2, with 8 bases in between. CDR1 is GTSNPN, CDR2 SVGIG, per germline (reference sequence). The CDR3 contains 13 residues. The CDR3: CAWSVGRTYEQYF. DNA for the CDR3: TGTGCCTGGAGTGTCGGACGTACCTACGAGCAGTACTTC.

This clonotype came up a few times. This chain connects TRBV6-6 to TRBJ1-3; D call uncertain. CDR1 is MNHNY and CDR2 is SVGAGI in the germline V gene (reference sequence). The CDR3 runs 18 residues. The ends were cut back, 0 bases at V and 0 bases at J, with 15 bases in the middle. The CDR3 reads CASSYSPTGFHSGNTIYF. Here the CDR3 DNA reads TGTGCCAGCAGTTACTCCCCAACGGGGTTTCACTCTGGAAACACCATATATTTT.

This clonotype was found a few times. This rearrangement joins TRBV21-1 to TRBJ2-3. TRBV21-1 is listed as a pseudogene. The CDR3 sequence is 16 residues long. This CDR3 reads CASSKFATLSTDTQYF. The CDR3 DNA reads TGTGCCAGCAGCAAATTCGCGACATTGAGCACAGATACGCAGTATTTT.

This clonotype has only a few counts. The chain uses TRBV7-3 and TRBJ2-7; no firm D call. In germline, CDR1 is SGHTA, CDR2 FQGTGA. The V end lost 5 bases, the J end lost 3 bases, and 14 bases lay between the germline ends. The CDR3 consists of 14 residues. CDR3 bases: TGTGCCAGCAGCACCCCCCTACCGGGCTACGAGCAGTACTTC. This encodes CASSTPLPGYEQYF. The whole variable domain, filled in from reference TRBV7-3 and TRBJ2-7, reads GAGVSQTPSNKVTEKGKYVELRCDPISGHTALYWYRQSLGQGPEFLIYFQGTGAADDSGLPNDRFFAVRPEGSVSTLKIQRTERGDSAVYLCASSTPLPGYEQYFGPGTRLTVT.

The rearrangement joins TRBV2 to TRBJ2-3; D possibly matches TRBD1 or TRBD2 (5 bases each). Germline CDR1 and CDR2: SNHLY and FYNNEI. Trimming removed 7 bases from V and 3 bases from J, with 17 bases in between. The CDR3 is 15 residues long. In nucleotides, the CDR3 is TGTGCCAGCACCCACCCTCCGGGGCGGACAGATACGCAGTATTTT. The encoded protein is CASTHPPGRTDTQYF.